Below, 12 T cell receptor beta chains from the same sample are listed, as sequenced in a study of shared T cell receptors in the human thymus. Clones were sequenced by immunoSEQ multiplex PCR, and TCRdb holds only the in-frame ones, with some missing. The sample yields some 640,000 clones, 80% to 90% seen once. This same sample was also taken into another study, of human thymus T cells.

The sequenced sample consisted of thymocytes. All receptors come from a boy in the first two years of life with a congenital heart defect.

The chain joins TRBV18 to TRBJ1-1; 7 bases align to TRBD1. After removal of 0 bases from V and 5 bases from J, the junction contained 9 bases not matched to a gene. The CDR3 sequence is 16 residues long. Germline loops: CDR1 KGHSH, CDR2 LQKENI. The DNA of the CDR3 is TGTGCCAGCTCACCACCCTCAGGGGGGATCGAAACTGAAGCTTTCTTT. It encodes CASSPPSGGIETEAFF.

This clone has only one observation. The V and J genes are TRBV4-1 and TRBJ2-3; 7 nucleotides agree with TRBD1. The CDR3 length is 18 residues. V dropped 1 base and J dropped 2; count of bases not matched to a gene: 12. CDR1 is MGHRA and CDR2 is YSYEKL in the germline V gene. The CDR3 protein is CASSQGGGRVKLTDTQYF. The CDR3 coding sequence is TGCGCCAGCAGCCAAGGAGGGGGCCGAGTAAAACTCACAGATACGCAGTATTTT.

This chain links TRBV27 with TRBJ2-7; maybe TRBD1 (6 bases). V was shortened by 1 base and J by 2 bases, with 12 bases between the two germline ends. Germline V gene data show CDR1 as MNHEY and CDR2 as SMNVEV (reference sequence). The CDR3 extends over 15 amino acids. DNA of the CDR3: TGTGCCAGCAGTTTATTTATAAGGGGGACCTACGAGCAGTACTTC. Translating gives CASSLFIRGTYEQYF.

This clone has a single count. This chain connects TRBV28 to TRBJ2-7; 8 bases are a match to TRBD1. Germline CDR1 is MDHEN and CDR2 is SYDVKM. The CDR3 length is 14 residues. V lost 5 bases and J lost 4; bases outside the gene matches: 7. CDR3 bases: TGTGCCAGCAGTACCTCGGACAGGGTTTACGAGCAGTACTTC. Translated: CASSTSDRVYEQYF.

The rearrangement joins TRBV4-2 to TRBJ1-1; tentatively, D is TRBD1 (5 bases). This CDR3 is 21 amino acids long. Germline V gene lookup returns CDR1 LGHNA and CDR2 YNFKEQ. The ends were cut back, 4 bases at V and 0 bases at J, with 30 bases in the middle. This CDR3 is CASSPYLGGKYDYVMNTEAFF. For the CDR3, the DNA is TGTGCCAGCAGCCCGTACCTCGGGGGGAAATACGATTATGTCATGAACACTGAAGCTTTCTTT.

This clone appeared a single time. The V call is TRBV6-5, the J call TRBJ2-5; 12 nucleotides match TRBD2. The CDR3 totals 14 residues. J was trimmed by 7 bases and V by 6 bases; bases with no gene match: 6. Germline-derived CDR1 and CDR2 are MNHEY and SVGAGI. The CDR3 nucleotides are TGTGCCAGCAGCGAGACTAGCGGGAGAGGGACCCAGTACTTC. This translates into CASSETSGRGTQYF.

The chain uses TRBV4-1 and TRBJ2-3; TRBD2 matches at 8 bases. After removal of 0 bases from V and 0 bases from J, the junction contained 2 bases not matched to a gene. The CDR3 loop spans 16 amino acids. The germline CDR1 and CDR2 sequences are MGHRA and YSYEKL. This CDR3 reads CASSQDKRGSTDTQYF. CDR3 nucleotides: TGCGCCAGCAGCCAAGATAAGCGGGGGAGCACAGATACGCAGTATTTT.

This clone was recorded only once. DNA of the CDR3: TGCGCCAGCAGCCAATTACTCCGGGACAGGAGCACAGATACGCAGTATTTT. Residues: CASSQLLRDRSTDTQYF. The chain recombines TRBV4-1 with TRBJ2-3, with TRBD1 matching over 8 bases. The CDR3 sequence is 17 residues long. Germline-derived CDR1 and CDR2 are MGHRA and YSYEKL. The trim removed 2 bases at V and 0 bases at J, leaving 7 bases unmatched.

The CDR3 DNA follows: TGTGCCAGCAGCCATAACCCACTTGGAAACACCATATATTTT. Protein: CASSHNPLGNTIYF. The chain links TRBV7-2 to TRBJ1-3; no reliable D call. CDR1 is SGHTA and CDR2 is FQGNSA in the germline V gene. This CDR3 has 14 residues. V was clipped by 5 bases and J by 3 bases, with 11 bases between them.

The CDR3 is CASSLDRGNQPQHF. CDR3 coding DNA: TGTGCCAGCAGCCTAGACAGGGGCAATCAGCCCCAGCATTTT. The V call is TRBV2, the J call TRBJ1-5; TRBD1 aligns across 7 bases. The germline V gene encodes CDR1 SNHLY and CDR2 FYNNEI. V trimming: 6 bases; J trimming: 2 bases; junction bases outside the gene matches: 4. The CDR3 has 14 residues. The whole variable domain, filled in from reference TRBV2 and TRBJ1-5, reads EPEVTQTPSHQVTQMGQEVILRCVPISNHLYFYWYRQILGQKVEFLVSFYNNEISEKSEIFDDQFSVERPDGSNFTLKIRSTKLEDSAMYFCASSLDRGNQPQHFGDGTRLSIL.

The chain combines TRBV6-5 with TRBJ2-3, with unresolved D. V lost 2 bases to trimming and J lost 4 bases, with 10 bases between them. The CDR3 consists of 14 residues. Germline CDR1 is MNHEY and CDR2 is SVGAGI. The CDR3 sequence is CASSYVLTSDTQYF. Written as DNA, the CDR3 is TGTGCCAGCAGTTACGTCTTAACTTCAGATACGCAGTATTTT.

The V call is TRBV28, the J call TRBJ1-1; D is possibly TRBD1 (6 bases). Trimming stripped 5 bases from V and 9 bases from J, with 16 bases between. The CDR3 covers 13 residues. Germline CDR1 reads MDHEN; CDR2 reads SYDVKM. CDR3 sequence: CASSVSGGPKAFF. CDR3 nucleotides: TGTGCCAGCAGTGTATCGGGGGGCCCCAAAGCTTTCTTT.